This T cell receptor beta chain is drawn from a study of molecular identifiers for immune sequencing clone quantification. TCRdb re-analysed the PCR reads in MiXCR, keeping a single row per CDR3 protein. The table lists about 330,000 distinct CDR3 sequences, 24% of them singletons. This clonotype occurred many times. Trimming cost V 4 bases and J 7 bases, with 13 bases left between them. Germline lookup yields CDR1 SQVTM and CDR2 ANQGSEA. The length of the CDR3 is 13 residues. Sequencing was done on a sample of naive CD8+ T cells from blood, with Jurkat cell RNA spiked in. The subset: FACS-sorted CD8+CD4-CCR7+CD45RA+ naive T cells. This TCR was recovered from a human donor in good health. Some libraries in this study had Jurkat cell RNA spiked in. This chain connects TRBV29-1 to TRBJ2-2; D gene ambiguous. CDR3 DNA: TGCAGCGTTGGTTACACTCTAGGCGGGGAGCTGTTTTTT. Residues: CSVGYTLGGELFF.